The rows below give T cell receptor beta chains drawn from one sample of a study of blood T cell repertoires in COVID-19. The protocol was immunoSEQ multiplex PCR, while the TCRdb copy is restricted to in-frame clones and leaves out a portion. The sample includes about 280,000 clones, roughly nine tenths seen only once; the top ten take 2% to 2.5%. Sequenced sample: peripheral blood. The receptors originated from a man aged 45 to 65 with acute or convalescent COVID-19. Each CDR3 is given with its conserved first and last residue. D genes are given only for firm matches. Some rows mark clone size as missing; the rest say once, few, many or name a class of expanded clone.

CDR3,DNA,size,J,V,D
CASSSGAYRETQYF,TGTGCCAGCAGTTCAGGGGCCTACCGCGAGACCCAGTACTTC,NA,TRBJ2-5,TRBV25-1,NA
CASSRTGTGAFGYTF,TGTGCCAGCAGCAGAACCGGGACAGGGGCCTTTGGCTACACCTTC,NA,TRBJ1-2,TRBV14,TRBD1
CASSIGTDPGYGYTF,TGTGCCAGCAGCATCGGGACAGACCCCGGCTATGGCTACACCTTC,NA,TRBJ1-2,TRBV2,TRBD1
CASSFRHRGVETQYF,TGTGCCAGCAGTTTCAGGCACCGGGGTGTGGAGACCCAGTACTTC,NA,TRBJ2-5,TRBV28,NA
CASSPQGRGGYTF,TGCGCCAGCAGCCCCCAGGGGCGAGGAGGCTACACCTTC,NA,TRBJ1-2,TRBV5-1,NA
CASTPGNTQYF,TGCGCCAGCACCCCGGGAAATACGCAGTATTTT,NA,TRBJ2-3,TRBV5-1,NA
CASSSGLAMRQYF,TGTGCCAGCAGCTCGGGACTAGCTATGAGGCAGTATTTT,NA,TRBJ2-3,TRBV11-2,TRBD2
CASSQGFLFMNTEAFF,TGTGCCAGCAGCCAAGGGTTCCTATTCATGAACACTGAAGCTTTCTTT,NA,TRBJ1-1,TRBV3-1/TRBV3-2,NA
CASSFPTGVNEKLFF,TGTGCCAGCAGCTTTCCTACAGGCGTTAATGAAAAACTGTTTTTT,NA,TRBJ1-4,TRBV11-2,NA
CASSVNPGTGELFF,TGTGCCAGCAGCGTAAACCCGGGAACCGGGGAGCTGTTTTTT,NA,TRBJ2-2,TRBV9,NA
CASSQPSRLKGYTF,TGTGCCAGCAGCCAACCGTCCAGGTTAAAAGGCTACACCTTC,NA,TRBJ1-2,TRBV3-1/TRBV3-2,NA
CASRDRGEQYF,TGTGCCAGCAGGGACAGGGGCGAGCAGTACTTC,NA,TRBJ2-7,TRBV12-3/TRBV12-4,TRBD1
CASSRGGGTYNEQFF,TGTGCCAGCTCCCGGGGGGGCGGGACCTACAATGAGCAGTTCTTC,NA,TRBJ2-1,TRBV7-9,TRBD2
CASSIRAGGNYGYTF,TGTGCCAGTAGTATCAGGGCGGGAGGGAACTATGGCTACACCTTC,NA,TRBJ1-2,TRBV19,NA
CASSLSSTEAFF,TGTGCCAGCAGCTTATCCTCCACTGAAGCTTTCTTT,NA,TRBJ1-1,TRBV7-9,NA
CASSRLPGGPDTQYF,TGTGCCAGCAGCAGGTTGCCAGGGGGGCCAGATACGCAGTATTTT,NA,TRBJ2-3,TRBV11-2,NA
CASSDSGVGKNYGYTF,TGTGCCAGCAGCGACTCAGGCGTGGGCAAGAACTATGGCTACACCTTC,NA,TRBJ1-2,TRBV6-4,NA
CASSNGQDEETQYF,TGTGCCAGCAGCAATGGACAGGACGAAGAGACCCAGTACTTC,NA,TRBJ2-5,TRBV11-2,TRBD1
CASSQDRQGTDTQYF,TGTGCCAGCAGCCAAGATAGGCAGGGGACAGATACGCAGTATTTT,NA,TRBJ2-3,TRBV4-2,NA
CATSGTGITDTQYF,TGTGCCACCTCCGGGACAGGGATCACAGATACGCAGTATTTT,NA,TRBJ2-3,TRBV2,TRBD1
CASSQGDRGEAFF,TGTGCCAGCAGCCAAGGGGATAGGGGTGAAGCTTTCTTT,NA,TRBJ1-1,TRBV3-1/TRBV3-2,NA
CASSPQGWEKLFF,TGTGCCAGCAGTCCACAGGGGTGGGAAAAACTGTTTTTT,NA,TRBJ1-4,TRBV27,TRBD1
CASSFTGTNSYEQYF,TGTGCCAGCAGTTTCACCGGGACAAACTCCTACGAGCAGTACTTC,NA,TRBJ2-7,TRBV27,NA
CASSWGVVEKLFF,TGTGCCAGCAGTTGGGGGGTTGTTGAAAAACTGTTTTTT,NA,TRBJ1-4,TRBV6-5,NA
CASSLGDRGSSYNSPLHF,TGCGCCAGCAGCTTGGGGGACAGGGGAAGCTCCTATAATTCACCCCTCCACTTT,few,TRBJ1-6,TRBV5-1,TRBD1
CASSPLQGHTGELFF,TGTGCCAGCAGCCCATTACAGGGACACACCGGGGAGCTGTTTTTT,once,TRBJ2-2,TRBV7-9,NA
CASRRDSGYTF,TGTGCCAGCAGACGGGACAGCGGCTACACCTTC,NA,TRBJ1-2,TRBV2,TRBD1
CASSVSQGWETQYF,TGTGCCAGCAGCGTCTCTCAGGGGTGGGAGACCCAGTACTTC,NA,TRBJ2-5,TRBV9,NA
CASSRQGLNQPQHF,TGTGCCAGCAGCAGGCAGGGGCTCAATCAGCCCCAGCATTTT,NA,TRBJ1-5,TRBV21-1,NA
CATEKTGRYEQYF,TGTGCCACCGAAAAGACAGGGCGGTACGAGCAGTACTTC,NA,TRBJ2-7,TRBV28,TRBD1
CASSSSGTGEETQYF,TGTGCCAGCAGCTCCTCCGGGACTGGAGAGGAGACCCAGTACTTC,NA,TRBJ2-5,TRBV13,NA
CASSTQRRGLQETQYF,TGTGCCAGCAGCACCCAGCGGCGGGGACTTCAAGAGACCCAGTACTTC,once,TRBJ2-5,TRBV9,NA
CATRHGDRDVNTEAFF,TGCGCCACACGTCACGGGGACAGGGACGTGAACACTGAAGCTTTCTTT,few,TRBJ1-1,TRBV5-1,TRBD1
CASSPDRGQPQHF,TGTGCCAGCAGTCCCGACAGGGGACAGCCCCAGCATTTT,NA,TRBJ1-5,TRBV6-5,TRBD1
CSVVEGSGSPLHF,TGCAGCGTTGTGGAGGGTTCGGGGTCACCCCTCCACTTT,NA,TRBJ1-6,TRBV29-1,NA
CASSFGGGVTDTQYF,TGTGCCAGCAGCTTTGGCGGGGGTGTCACAGATACGCAGTATTTT,NA,TRBJ2-3,TRBV7-9,TRBD2
CASTTPTGIYGYTF,TGTGCCAGCACCACCCCCACAGGGATCTATGGCTACACCTTC,NA,TRBJ1-2,TRBV6-5,NA
CASSQGRFGTRYEQYF,TGCGCCAGCAGCCAGGGGAGGTTCGGGACTCGCTACGAGCAGTACTTC,NA,TRBJ2-7,TRBV4-1,NA
CASSLEQPAQPQHF,TGTGCCAGCAGCTTAGAACAGCCGGCTCAGCCCCAGCATTTT,NA,TRBJ1-5,TRBV11-2,NA
CASSRTSRNEQFF,TGTGCCAGCAGCCGGACTAGCCGCAATGAGCAGTTCTTC,once,TRBJ2-1,TRBV7-9,TRBD2
CASSHERGAEFF,TGTGCCAGCAGCCATGAGCGGGGGGCGGAGTTCTTC,NA,TRBJ2-1,TRBV4-2,TRBD2
CASSLDGPGTEAFF,TGTGCCAGCAGCTTAGATGGGCCGGGGACTGAAGCTTTCTTT,NA,TRBJ1-1,TRBV11-3,NA
CASSQGYYEQYF,TGTGCCAGCAGCCAGGGGTACTACGAGCAGTACTTC,NA,TRBJ2-7,TRBV11-2,NA
CASSLGSSSYNEQFF,TGTGCCAGCAGTTTAGGGTCTAGCTCCTACAATGAGCAGTTCTTC,NA,TRBJ2-1,TRBV27,NA
CASSSLYGDMGTGELFF,TGTGCCAGCAGCTCCCTCTACGGGGATATGGGCACCGGGGAGCTGTTTTTT,NA,TRBJ2-2,TRBV5-8,NA
CASSLQWTGLNNSPLHF,TGTGCCAGCAGTTTACAATGGACAGGCCTGAATAATTCACCCCTCCACTTT,NA,TRBJ1-6,TRBV27,TRBD1
CASSDNRDINTEAFF,TGTGCCAGCAGTGATAATCGGGACATAAACACTGAAGCTTTCTTT,NA,TRBJ1-1,TRBV25-1,NA
CASSLSGTGVLYGYTF,TGTGCCAGCAGCTTATCTGGGACAGGGGTCCTCTATGGCTACACCTTC,NA,TRBJ1-2,TRBV7-2,TRBD1
CASSYRDRDYGYTF,TGTGCCAGCAGTTACCGGGACAGGGACTATGGCTACACCTTC,NA,TRBJ1-2,TRBV27,TRBD1
CASSPRTSGGAETQYF,TGTGCCAGCAGCCCTCGGACTAGCGGGGGGGCGGAGACCCAGTACTTC,NA,TRBJ2-5,TRBV7-8,TRBD2
CASSLVAGDTDTQYF,TGCGCCAGCAGCTTGGTGGCGGGGGACACAGATACGCAGTATTTT,NA,TRBJ2-3,TRBV5-1,TRBD2